This T cell receptor (beta chain) was recovered during a study of PD-L1 blockade in urothelial cancer. Broader study findings: Those with durable benefit had larger increases in tumor-associated blood clones at 3 weeks.

Measured with immunoSEQ multiplex PCR; TCRdb has only the in-frame clones, and not every one. The sample records roughly 120,000 clones, approximately 90% being singletons. CDR1 is SNHLY, CDR2 FYNNEI, per germline. The V gene lost 8 bases and the J gene lost 4 bases, with 15 bases spanning the gap. The CDR3 length is 15 residues. Remarks on this clone: The target antigen is unknown.

Sample time point: peripheral blood 6 weeks after treatment start. Patients presented with locally advanced or metastatic urothelial carcinoma. Pretreatment and on-treatment blood mononuclear cell samples were taken, totaling between 1 and 8 time points per patient. The genes are TRBV2 and TRBJ2-6; D might be TRBD2 (6 bases). The receptor was derived from a man in his 60s with urothelial cancer. The specimen comprised PBMCs, sampled around atezolizumab (anti-PD-L1) treatment. This CDR3 is CASGGLMLGANVLTF. The CDR3 DNA follows: TGTGCCAGCGGAGGGCTTATGTTGGGGGCCAACGTCCTGACTTTC. Combining the CDR3 with reference TRBV2 and TRBJ2-6 gives the whole variable domain EPEVTQTPSHQVTQMGQEVILRCVPISNHLYFYWYRQILGQKVEFLVSFYNNEISEKSEIFDDQFSVERPDGSNFTLKIRSTKLEDSAMYFCASGGLMLGANVLTFGAGSRLTVL.